This is a list of T cell receptor beta chains from one sample in a study of blood T cell repertoires in COVID-19. TCRdb's table, derived via immunoSEQ multiplex PCR, lists solely in-frame clones and lacks some. The profile shows approximately 240,000 clones, about nine tenths of them singletons. The sample taken for sequencing was PBMCs or T cells enriched from blood (not recorded which). The receptors originated from a woman between 50 and 59 years old in a cohort exposed to, infected with or recovered from COVID-19 (not recorded which). Each CDR3 is given with its conserved first and last residue. D genes are given only for firm matches. Rows give clone size only sometimes, using once, few, many, or a class for an expanded clone.

clone size	V gene	D gene	J gene	CDR3 DNA	CDR3 protein
once	TRBV9	-	TRBJ1-2	TGTGCCAGCAGCGTAGTGGGGACTGGTGGCTACACCTTC	CASSVVGTGGYTF
-	TRBV6-2/TRBV6-3	-	TRBJ2-7	TGTGCCAGCAGTTACCCGGGGGGCCGAAAGAACGAGCAGTACTTC	CASSYPGGRKNEQYF
-	TRBV7-2	-	TRBJ1-4	TGTGCCAGCAGCTTAAATACGGGGGGCGGGGAAAAACTGTTTTTT	CASSLNTGGGEKLFF
once	TRBV5-5	-	TRBJ1-5	TGTGCCAGCAGCTTGGTCGTGTGGGCGAATAGCAATCAGCCCCAGCATTTT	CASSLVVWANSNQPQHF
-	TRBV6-4	-	TRBJ1-1	TGTGCCACACACAGGGACCCTGAAGCTTTCTTT	CATHRDPEAFF
-	TRBV6-5	TRBD1	TRBJ1-6	TGTGCCAGCAAGGAGGGGGCAGATTCACCCCTCCACTTT	CASKEGADSPLHF
once	TRBV4-3	-	TRBJ1-6	TGCGCCAACAAGACAGATAATAATTCACCCCTCCACTTT	CANKTDNNSPLHF
-	TRBV28	TRBD1	TRBJ1-2	TGTGCCAGCAGTTTTAATATCGGACAGGAACTCTATGGCTACACCTTC	CASSFNIGQELYGYTF
-	TRBV2	-	TRBJ1-4	TGTGCCAGCAGTGGTCTAGGGGCGGGACTTAATGAAAAACTGTTTTTT	CASSGLGAGLNEKLFF
once	TRBV7-6	TRBD1	TRBJ2-3	TGTGCCAGCAGCCCCTCAGGGGGCTCCACAGATACGCAGTATTTT	CASSPSGGSTDTQYF
-	TRBV15	-	TRBJ2-4	TGTGCCACCAGCAGAGATCCCTACAACAGGGAAAACATTCAGTACTTC	CATSRDPYNRENIQYF
-	TRBV5-1	TRBD1	TRBJ1-1	TGCGCCAGCAGCTTACAGGGGCCCCCGAACACTGAAGCTTTCTTT	CASSLQGPPNTEAFF
-	TRBV2	-	TRBJ1-1	TGTGCCAGCACCGAAAGGGGATACACTGAAGCTTTCTTT	CASTERGYTEAFF
-	TRBV5-1	-	TRBJ1-1	TGCGCCAGCAGCTTGCAGGGGTCACGGTACACTGAAGCTTTCTTT	CASSLQGSRYTEAFF
few	TRBV6-1	-	TRBJ2-2	TGTGCCAGCAGCGAACGGACATATCGAACGAACACCGGGGAGCTGTTTTTT	CASSERTYRTNTGELFF
-	TRBV7-6	-	TRBJ2-3	TGTGCCAGCAGCCGGGCCCCGGTAGCGTGGGGATCGCAGTATTTT	CASSRAPVAWGSQYF
-	TRBV24-1	-	TRBJ2-1	TGTGCCACCAGCGATTCGGGGAACCATAACAATGAGCAGTTCTTC	CATSDSGNHNNEQFF
once	TRBV4-3	-	TRBJ2-2	TGCGCCAGCAGCGCTCAGGGCACCGGGGAGCTGTTTTTT	CASSAQGTGELFF
-	TRBV28	TRBD1	TRBJ2-7	TGTGCCAGCAGTTTATTCAGCGGACAGGGCTCCTACGAGCAGTACTTC	CASSLFSGQGSYEQYF
-	TRBV5-4	TRBD1	TRBJ1-1	TGTGCCAGCAGCTTCCCCGACCGAGCAGGGGGCACCACTGAAGCTTTCTTT	CASSFPDRAGGTTEAFF
-	TRBV5-4	TRBD1	TRBJ2-7	TGTGCCAGCAGCACGGACAGGGGGCAGCGGGACGAGCAGTACTTC	CASSTDRGQRDEQYF
-	TRBV6-5	TRBD1	TRBJ1-1	TGTGCCAGCAGTCGTCGACAGGGAGTCACTGAAGCTTTCTTT	CASSRRQGVTEAFF
few	TRBV12-3/TRBV12-4	-	TRBJ2-3	TGTGCCAGCTGGGGCCTTGATACGCAGTATTTT	CASWGLDTQYF
-	TRBV5-8	-	TRBJ2-2	TGTGCCAGCAGCAGCAACAGGGGAGGCACCGGGGAGCTGTTTTTT	CASSSNRGGTGELFF
once	TRBV2	-	TRBJ1-5	TGTGCCAGCAGTGAAGCGCTTCCGGGAACAGCCCAGCATTTT	CASSEALPGTAQHF
-	TRBV6-5	-	TRBJ1-2	TGTGCCAGCAGTTACTATGGTTCAGACTATGGCTACACCTTC	CASSYYGSDYGYTF
few	TRBV2	TRBD1	TRBJ1-1	TGTGCCAGCAGATCCGGGACAGGGGTGACTGAAGCTTTCTTT	CASRSGTGVTEAFF
-	TRBV2	TRBD2	TRBJ2-7	TGTGCCAGCAGTGAGGCTAGCGGGGCGGGAGAGCAGTACTTC	CASSEASGAGEQYF
-	TRBV19	-	TRBJ2-6	TGTGCCAGTAGTCGCCGGGGGGCCAACGTCCTGACTTTC	CASSRRGANVLTF
-	TRBV5-1	TRBD2	TRBJ2-7	TGCGCCAGCAGCTCCGGGACTACCCTCTCCTACGAGCAGTACTTC	CASSSGTTLSYEQYF
-	TRBV11-3	-	TRBJ2-3	TGTGCCAGCAGCTTAAACGCAGGAGCGGCAGATACGCAGTATTTT	CASSLNAGAADTQYF
-	TRBV6-5	-	TRBJ1-4	TGTGCCAGCACTCGTTCGCGGGGGCGCGATGAAAAACTGTTTTTT	CASTRSRGRDEKLFF
-	TRBV4-3	-	TRBJ1-2	TGCGCCAGCAGCCCTCTGGGGGCCACCAACTATGGCTACACCTTC	CASSPLGATNYGYTF
-	TRBV7-3	-	TRBJ1-5	TGTGCCAGCAGCGTTGCTCGAGGTCAGCCCCAGCATTTT	CASSVARGQPQHF
-	TRBV6-5	TRBD1	TRBJ1-1	TGTGCCAGCAGTTACCTATCCCGACAGGGGACTGAAGCTTTCTTT	CASSYLSRQGTEAFF
once	TRBV19	-	TRBJ1-5	TGTGCCAGTAGTATCGGACACAGGGAAAATCAGCCCCAGCATTTT	CASSIGHRENQPQHF
-	TRBV7-2	-	TRBJ1-2	TGTGCCAGCAGCCCGCGACAGCACGGAGGGGGCTACACCTTC	CASSPRQHGGGYTF
-	TRBV10-2	TRBD1	TRBJ1-5	TGCGCCAGCAGTGTTTTAGGGGGCGAGGGGCCCCAGCATTTT	CASSVLGGEGPQHF
-	TRBV6-1	TRBD1	TRBJ1-2	TGTGCCAGCAGTGAAGCGCTGCTCGCCGAACAGGGGATTTCAGGCTACACCTTC	CASSEALLAEQGISGYTF
-	TRBV5-1	TRBD2	TRBJ2-3	TGCGCCAGCAGCTCCGGACTAGGTGGCACAGATACGCAGTATTTT	CASSSGLGGTDTQYF